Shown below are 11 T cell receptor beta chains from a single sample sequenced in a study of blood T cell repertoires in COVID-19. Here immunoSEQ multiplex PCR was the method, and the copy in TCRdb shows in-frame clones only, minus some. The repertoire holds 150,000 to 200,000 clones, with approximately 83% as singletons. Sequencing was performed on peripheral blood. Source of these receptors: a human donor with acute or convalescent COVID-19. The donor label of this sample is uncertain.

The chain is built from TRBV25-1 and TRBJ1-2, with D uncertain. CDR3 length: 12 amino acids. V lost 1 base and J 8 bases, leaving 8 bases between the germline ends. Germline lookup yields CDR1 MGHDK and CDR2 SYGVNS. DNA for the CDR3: TGTGCCAGCAGTGAATTCCTTCAGGGCTACACCTTC. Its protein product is CASSEFLQGYTF.

The DNA of the CDR3 is TGTGCCAGCAGTTTAGCCCGCGGGACAGCCAATCAGCCCCAGCATTTT. This encodes CASSLARGTANQPQHF. The genes are TRBV28 and TRBJ1-5; 7 positions match TRBD1. Germline CDR1 and CDR2: MDHEN and SYDVKM. J gave up 3 bases and V 2 bases, and 7 bases lay outside the gene matches. This CDR3 is 16 amino acids long.

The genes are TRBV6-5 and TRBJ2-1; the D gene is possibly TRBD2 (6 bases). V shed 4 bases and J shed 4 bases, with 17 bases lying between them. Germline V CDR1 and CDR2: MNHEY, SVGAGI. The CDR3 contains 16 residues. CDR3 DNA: TGTGCCAGCAGTTTAACTCCGGGACTCGCATACAATGAGCAGTTCTTC. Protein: CASSLTPGLAYNEQFF.

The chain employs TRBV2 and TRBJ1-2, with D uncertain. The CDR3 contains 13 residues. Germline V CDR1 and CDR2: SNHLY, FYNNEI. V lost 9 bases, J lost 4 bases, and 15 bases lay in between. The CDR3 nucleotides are TGTGCCAGTGACGCCAGGTTGGGCTATGGCTACACCTTC. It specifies CASDARLGYGYTF.

DNA of the CDR3: TGTGCCAGTAGTTCCCCTCAGGGCAATGAGCAGTTCTTC. It yields the protein CASSSPQGNEQFF. This chain connects TRBV19 to TRBJ2-1; TRBD1 is a possible D gene (5 bases). Germline CDR1 is LNHDA and CDR2 is SQIVND (reference sequence). The CDR3 loop spans 13 amino acids. V was pared by 5 bases and J by 6 bases, with 11 bases between.

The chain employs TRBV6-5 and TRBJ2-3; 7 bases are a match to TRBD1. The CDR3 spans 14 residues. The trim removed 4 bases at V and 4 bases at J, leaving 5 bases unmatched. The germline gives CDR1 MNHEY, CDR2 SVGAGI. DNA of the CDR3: TGTGCCAGCAGTTCAAGGGGGCGGTCAGATACGCAGTATTTT. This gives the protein CASSSRGRSDTQYF.

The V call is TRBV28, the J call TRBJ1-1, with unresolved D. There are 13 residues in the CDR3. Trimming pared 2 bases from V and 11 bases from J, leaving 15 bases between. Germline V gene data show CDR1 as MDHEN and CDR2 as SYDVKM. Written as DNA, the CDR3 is TGTGCCAGCAGTTTAAATGACCCTCCGGGGGCTTTCTTT. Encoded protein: CASSLNDPPGAFF.

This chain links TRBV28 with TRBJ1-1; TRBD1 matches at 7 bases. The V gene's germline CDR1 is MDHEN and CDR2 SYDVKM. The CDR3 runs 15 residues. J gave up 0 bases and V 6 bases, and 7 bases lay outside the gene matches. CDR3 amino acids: CASRNPGTVNTEAFF. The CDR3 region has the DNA TGTGCCAGCAGAAACCCCGGGACAGTGAACACTGAAGCTTTCTTT.

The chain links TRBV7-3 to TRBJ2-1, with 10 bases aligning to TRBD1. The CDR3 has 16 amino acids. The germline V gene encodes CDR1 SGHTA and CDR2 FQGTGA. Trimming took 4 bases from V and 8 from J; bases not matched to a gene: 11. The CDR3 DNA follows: TGTGCCAGCAGCTCCAGGGAGGGACAGGGGCTACATGAGCAGTTCTTC. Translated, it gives CASSSREGQGLHEQFF.

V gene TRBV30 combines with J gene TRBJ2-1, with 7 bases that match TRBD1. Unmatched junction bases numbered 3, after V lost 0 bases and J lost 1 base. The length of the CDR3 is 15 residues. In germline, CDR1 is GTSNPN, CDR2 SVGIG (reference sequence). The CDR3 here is CAWSVNRGSYNEQFF. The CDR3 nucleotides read TGTGCCTGGAGTGTCAACAGGGGATCCTACAATGAGCAGTTCTTC.

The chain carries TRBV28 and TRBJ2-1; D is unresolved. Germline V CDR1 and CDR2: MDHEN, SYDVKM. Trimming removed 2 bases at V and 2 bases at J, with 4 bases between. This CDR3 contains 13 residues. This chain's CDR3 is CASSLTTYNEQFF. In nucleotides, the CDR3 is TGTGCCAGCAGTTTAACTACCTACAATGAGCAGTTCTTC. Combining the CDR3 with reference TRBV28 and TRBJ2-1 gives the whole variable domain DVKVTQSSRYLVKRTGEKVFLECVQDMDHENMFWYRQDPGLGLRLIYFSYDVKMKEKGDIPEGYSVSREKKERFSLILESASTNQTSMYLCASSLTTYNEQFFGPGTRLTVL.